These 19 T cell receptor delta chains were all obtained from the same sample, sequenced in a study of γδ T cells in repeated Plasmodium falciparum infection (dated by TCRdb to the early 2020s). The method behind the library was multiplex PCR. TCRdb names Illumina MiSeq as the instrument used. Clone calls in TCRdb were regenerated from the public reads with CATT, after which identical DNA sequences shared one row. Across this sample there are about 93,000 delta-chain clones, with more than 0.85% seen only once. 9.6% of the sample goes to the ten largest clones. Vgamma9/Vdelta2+ and Vdelta2-negative gammadelta T cell populations were flow-sorted from peripheral blood mononuclear cells for bulk TCR repertoire analysis. The sequenced sample was gamma-delta T cells from blood. The receptor set was obtained from a pool of human donors (malaria-infected and uninfected, not separated).

Of note for this clone: The protein given by TCRdb reflects a much larger clone and differs at residue 11 from this DNA's translation, likely from a read error; the protein shown is the DNA's translation. The chain has TRDV2 and TRDJ1, with TRDD3 as a possible D gene (5 bases). There are 15 residues in the CDR3. Germline-derived CDR1 and CDR2 are GEAIGNYY and EKD. CDR3 in DNA: TGTGCCTGTGACCATGGGGAACATTACACCGAGAAACTCATCTTT. Residues: CACDHGEHYTEKLIF.

This clone was detected ten times or more. TCRdb pairs this DNA with a much larger clone's protein that differs at residue 12, likely a read error; the protein shown was translated from the DNA. The rearrangement links TRDV2 to TRDJ1, with 7 nucleotides matching TRDD3. The CDR3 contains 15 residues. Germline V gene lookup returns CDR1 GEAIGNYY and CDR2 EKD. J gave up 9 bases and V 0 bases, and 12 bases lay outside the gene matches. This chain's CDR3 is CACDTVGGSKDELIF. The CDR3 DNA sequence: TGTGCCTGTGACACCGTGGGGGGATCTAAAGATGAACTCATCTTT.

A remark on this clone: TCRdb pairs this DNA with a much larger clone's protein that differs at residue 9, likely a read error; the protein shown was translated from the DNA. This sequence joins TRDV2 and TRDJ1; TRDD3 matches at 7 bases. Here the J gene came from matching the DNA to germline, since TCRdb omits it. CDR1 and CDR2 (germline): GEAIGNYY, EKD. The CDR3 extends over 15 amino acids. The ends lost 3 bases at V and 8 bases at J; junction bases unmatched: 14. CDR3 amino acids: CACDPILGGTSKLIF. The CDR3 DNA reads TGTGCCTGTGACCCCATCCTGGGGGGTACCTCGAAACTCATCTTT.

This clone has a count of ten or more. A much larger clone differs from this one at a single base, so this may be a read error. Other DNA sequences in this sample translate to the same CDR3. The chain links TRDV2 to TRDJ1, with 12 bases lining up with TRDD3. Germline V gives CDR1 GEAIGNYY, CDR2 EKD. With 4 bases clipped from V and 0 bases from J, the junction kept 20 bases outside the gene matches. The CDR3 covers 21 residues. CDR3 DNA sequence: TGTGCCTGTGAGAAACTGGGACTGGGGGATACAACCTACTCTGACACCGATAAACTCATCTTT. Amino acid sequence: CACEKLGLGDTTYSDTDKLIF.

This clone was observed a handful of times. This likely reflects a read error, since a far larger clone is one base away. Different DNA sequences within this sample yield the same CDR3. The CDR3 loop is CALGDHWPSRRNSGGYKWYTDKLIF. DNA for the CDR3: TGCGCTCTTGGGGACCACTGGCCTTCCAGACGCAACTCTGGGGGATACAAGTGGTACACCGATAAACTCATCTTT. This rearrangement joins TRDV1 to TRDJ1; 11 bases match TRDD3. As TCRdb names no J gene, one was assigned here on the basis of a DNA match to germline. The CDR3 consists of 25 residues. CDR1 and CDR2 from the germline V gene are TSWWSYY and QGS.

As for this clone: It differs at one base from a far larger clone, so likely a read error. The same CDR3 is also encoded by other DNA sequences in this sample. The chain carries TRDV1 and TRDJ1; possible D gene TRDD3, 8 bases. The J gene, left out of TCRdb, was set here by checking the DNA against germline. The CDR3 is 18 amino acids. Trimming stripped 5 bases from V and 5 bases from J, with 27 bases between. The V gene's germline CDR1 is TSWWSYY and CDR2 QGS. CDR3 residues: CALGKAFLRTGGFDKLIF. The CDR3 nucleotides are TGTGCTCTTGGGAAGGCCTTCCTCCGTACTGGGGGTTTTGATAAACTCATCTTT.

This clone appeared a few times. TCRdb attributes to this sequence the protein of a much larger clone, which differs from the DNA translation at residue 5; a read error is likely, and the protein displayed is translated from the DNA. The chain employs TRDV1 and TRDJ1, with 7 positions matching TRDD3. TCRdb gives no J gene; it was assigned here by matching the DNA to germline. The germline V gene encodes CDR1 TSWWSYY and CDR2 QGS. The trim removed 5 bases at V and 0 bases at J, leaving 18 bases unmatched. The CDR3 loop spans 19 amino acids. The DNA of the CDR3 is TGTGCTCTTGGGAATGGAGTCCTATGGCTGGGGGCGCACACCGATAAACTCATCTTT. Its protein is CALGNGVLWLGAHTDKLIF.

In its sample, this clone was seen many times. A read error likely explains why the TCRdb protein, taken from a much larger clone, differs from this DNA's translation at residue 16; the protein shown is translated from the DNA. The chain couples TRDV1 to TRDJ1; 7 bases align to TRDD3. The CDR3 contains 19 residues. Germline V gives CDR1 TSWWSYY, CDR2 QGS. The CDR3: CALGELVSSVLGYTDELIF. In nucleotides, the CDR3 is TGTGCTCTTGGGGAACTAGTCTCCTCTGTACTGGGGTACACCGATGAACTCATCTTT.

Many counts were recorded for this clone. TCRdb has a much larger clone's protein, which differs at residue 13 from the translation of this DNA, likely because of a read error; what is shown is the protein translated from the DNA. J is TRDJ1 and V is TRDV2; TRDD3 aligns across 7 bases. Per germline, CDR1 GEAIGNYY and CDR2 EKD. There are 17 residues in the CDR3. CDR3 sequence: CACDRMGGSPGTEKLIF. The CDR3 DNA is TGTGCCTGCGACCGGATGGGGGGATCTCCGGGCACCGAGAAACTCATCTTT.

This clone has more than one count but fewer than ten. TCRdb records a much larger clone's protein for this DNA, with a difference at residue 3 that likely arises from a read error; the protein given is the translation of the DNA. The genes are TRDV1 and TRDJ1; 10 bases match TRDD3. In the absence of a J gene in TCRdb, the DNA was matched to germline to assign it here. The CDR3 covers 19 residues. Germline V lookup: CDR1 TSWWSYY, CDR2 QGS. The CDR3 is CAPGLLPFNLGDNIDKLIF. CDR3 nucleotide sequence: TGTGCTCCTGGGCTCCTTCCTTTTAACCTGGGGGATAATATCGATAAACTCATCTTT.

This clone has more than one count but fewer than ten. A read error is likely here: a far larger clone is one base away. This sample includes further DNA sequences coding for the same CDR3. The CDR3 reads CALGVIYWGIKYTDKLIF. The CDR3, as DNA: TGCGCTCTTGGGGTAATATACTGGGGGATAAAATACACCGATAAACTCATCTTT. The chain is built from TRDV1 and TRDJ1; 11 positions agree with TRDD3. No J segment appears in TCRdb, so it was assigned here by matching the sequence to germline. The germline V gene encodes CDR1 TSWWSYY and CDR2 QGS. The CDR3 runs 18 residues.

A word on this clone: The protein held in TCRdb is that of a much larger clone and does not match this DNA's translation at residue 12, likely because of a read error; the protein shown is translated from the DNA. The CDR3 protein is CACDRIQNPSSRDTRQMFF. CDR3 nucleotide sequence: TGTGCCTGTGACCGGATCCAAAATCCGAGCTCCCGGGACACCCGACAGATGTTTTTC. J is TRDJ3 and V is TRDV2; no reliable D call. Germline values: CDR1 GEAIGNYY, CDR2 EKD. The length of the CDR3 is 19 residues.

This clone came up a few times. The protein held in TCRdb is that of a much larger clone and does not match this DNA's translation at residue 13, likely because of a read error; the protein shown is translated from the DNA. CDR3 residues: CALGELAPNSVTRWGKLIF. In DNA form, the CDR3 reads TGTGCTCTTGGGGAACTAGCTCCGAACTCGGTTACACGTTGGGGTAAACTCATCTTT. This chain uses TRDV1 with TRDJ1; D is possibly TRDD3 (5 bases). As TCRdb names no J gene, one was assigned here on the basis of a DNA match to germline. Per the germline V gene, CDR1 is TSWWSYY and CDR2 is QGS. V shed 0 bases and J shed 7 bases, with 27 bases lying between them. The CDR3 sequence is 19 residues long.

Remarks on this clone: A read error is the likely source, as a far larger clone sits one nucleotide away. This specimen includes other DNA sequences encoding the same CDR3. The chain uses TRDV2 and TRDJ1, with 9 bases fitting TRDD3. TCRdb lists no J gene, so it was determined here by aligning the DNA to germline. The CDR3 loop spans 15 amino acids. CDR1 is GEAIGNYY, CDR2 EKD, per germline. The CDR3 region has the DNA TGCGCCTGTGACACCGGGGGGATACTAACCGATAAACTCATCTTT. It is translated as CACDTGGILTDKLIF.

This clone came up a few times. A far larger clone is just one base off, so this is likely a read error. The same CDR3 arises from other DNA sequences in this sample as well. This chain connects TRDV1 to TRDJ1; 12 bases match TRDD3. Here the J gene was assigned by germline matching of the DNA, as TCRdb has none. V lost 4 bases and J lost 0; bases outside the gene matches: 27. Germline V lookup: CDR1 TSWWSYY, CDR2 QGS. The CDR3 runs 24 residues. The DNA for the CDR3 is TGTGCTCTTGGGGTGAACTTCCCAAACCCCGACTGGGGGATACTTGAGCGGAACACCGATAAACTCATCTTT. The encoded protein is CALGVNFPNPDWGILERNTDKLIF.

On this clone itself: TCRdb's protein for this DNA is that of a much larger clone and differs from the translation at residue 3, likely a read error; the protein shown is the DNA translation. The rearrangement uses TRDV1 and TRDJ1; D remains unclear. The CDR3 is 11 residues long. The germline V gene encodes CDR1 TSWWSYY and CDR2 QGS. The V gene lost 10 bases and the J gene lost 4 bases, with 10 bases spanning the gap. This CDR3 reads CAPDIFDKLIF. The CDR3, as DNA: TGTGCTCCTGACATTTTCGATAAACTCATCTTT.

This clone was seen at least ten times. TCRdb's protein, taken from a much larger clone, differs from this DNA's translation at residue 5, likely owing to a read error; the protein displayed comes from the DNA. The chain carries TRDV2 and TRDJ1; 9 nucleotides align to TRDD3. Germline-derived CDR1 and CDR2 are GEAIGNYY and EKD. This CDR3 region has 17 residues. Trimming at V came to 3 bases and at J to 2 bases, leaving 12 bases not matched to a gene. The CDR3 DNA follows: TGTGCCTGTGACGCTCTGAGTACTGGGGGAGAAACCGATAAACTCATCTTT. This sequence encodes CACDALSTGGETDKLIF.

This clone was counted ten times or more. TCRdb's entry gives the protein of a much larger clone, which mismatches this DNA's translation at residue 11, likely from a read error; the protein reported here is translated from the DNA. The V and J genes are TRDV2 and TRDJ2; no reliable D call. The J gene is not listed in TCRdb, so it was assigned here from a DNA match to germline. CDR3 size: 17 residues. Germline assignment: CDR1 GEAIGNYY and CDR2 EKD. Trimming removed 2 bases at V and 7 bases at J, with 22 bases between. CDR3 amino acids: CACDKVGDPSGKAQLFF. CDR3 in DNA: TGTGCCTGTGACAAGGTGGGTGACCCAAGTGGGAAAGCACAACTCTTCTTT.

On this clone itself: TCRdb attributes to this sequence the protein of a much larger clone, which differs from the DNA translation at residue 5; a read error is likely, and the protein displayed is translated from the DNA. There is no J gene call, but TRDV2 is given as the V gene; TRDD3 is the table's D call, not checked against the DNA. The CDR3 is made up of 18 amino acids. The germline V gene encodes CDR1 GEAIGNYY and CDR2 EKD. CDR3 bases: TGTGCCTGTGACGCCGTCGGGATGGGGGATACCCGTATCGGCGAGCTCATCTTT. Residues: CACDAVGMGDTRIGELIF.